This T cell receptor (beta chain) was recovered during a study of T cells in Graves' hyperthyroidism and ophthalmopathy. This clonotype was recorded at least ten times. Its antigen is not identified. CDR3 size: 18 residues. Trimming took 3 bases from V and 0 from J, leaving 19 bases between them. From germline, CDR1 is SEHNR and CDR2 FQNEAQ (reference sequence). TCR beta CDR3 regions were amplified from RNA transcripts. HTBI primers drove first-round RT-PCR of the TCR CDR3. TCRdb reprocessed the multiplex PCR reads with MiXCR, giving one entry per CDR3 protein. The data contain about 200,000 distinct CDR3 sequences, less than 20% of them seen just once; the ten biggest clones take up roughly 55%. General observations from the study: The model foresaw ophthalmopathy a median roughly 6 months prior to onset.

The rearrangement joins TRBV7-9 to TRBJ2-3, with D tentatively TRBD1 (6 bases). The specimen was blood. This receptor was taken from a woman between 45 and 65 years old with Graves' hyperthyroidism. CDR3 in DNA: TGTGCCAGCAGCTTTGCCCAAATCTTGACAGGAAGCACAGATACGCAGTATTTT. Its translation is CASSFAQILTGSTDTQYF.